This T cell receptor (beta chain) was identified during a study of shared clonotypes between healthy human individuals. The repertoire was sequenced with immunoSEQ multiplex PCR; TCRdb's copy has only in-frame clones and lacks some. Of around 1,000,000 clones in the sample, about 80% were seen once. CDR3 size: 14 residues. V lost 5 bases to trimming and J lost 8 bases, with 16 bases between them. CDR1 is SGHTA and CDR2 is FQGNSA in the germline V gene. This sequence joins TRBV7-2 and TRBJ2-1, with D perhaps TRBD1 (6 bases). This sequence was found in a man aged 18 to 30 in good health. Some clones in this sample may be carry-over from other donors' samples. Sequencing used memory CD4+ T cells from PBMCs. The subset denotes: CD45RA-negative fraction. The CDR3 sequence: CASSQNRAGDEQFF. The CDR3 DNA is TGTGCCAGCAGCCAAAACAGGGCTGGGGATGAGCAGTTCTTC.